One sample yielded the 27 T cell receptor beta chains listed below, sequenced in a study of regulatory T cells in long-lasting Graves disease. Both iRepertoire HTBI primers and Arm-PCR of CDR3 regions were used to build the TCR beta libraries. MiXCR, run by TCRdb on the multiplex PCR reads, gives a single entry per CDR3 protein. The sample includes some 340,000 distinct CDR3 sequences, about an eighth of them seen just once. Time point in this sample: newly diagnosed GD, antithyroid drugs for less than 3 months. Preparation of the TCR library used RNA extracted from PBMCs. The same sample was also studied in work on T cells in Graves' hyperthyroidism and ophthalmopathy.

This material consisted of peripheral blood mononuclear cells (PBMCs), taken at new diagnosis, from a patient treated with antithyroid drugs. The receptors derive from a woman aged 18 to 35 with Graves disease.

At least ten counts were recorded for this clonotype. The chain has TRBV27 and TRBJ1-2; 8 nucleotides line up with TRBD1. The CDR3 extends over 12 amino acids. V was pared by 7 bases and J by 4 bases, with 2 bases of the junction left unmatched. Germline lookup yields CDR1 MNHEY and CDR2 SMNVEV (reference sequence). In nucleotides, the CDR3 is TGTGCCAGCAAAGACAGGGGCTATGGCTACACCTTC. Protein: CASKDRGYGYTF.

This clonotype was observed many times. The chain joins TRBV24-1 to TRBJ1-1; D is perhaps TRBD1 (6 bases). The V end was cut by 4 bases, the J end by 4 bases, with 12 bases between. Germline CDR1 is KGHDR and CDR2 is SFDVKD. This CDR3 comprises 14 residues. The CDR3 sequence is CATSEGDTFTEAFF. The DNA of the CDR3 is TGTGCCACCAGTGAAGGGGACACTTTCACTGAAGCTTTCTTT.

This clonotype was observed at least ten times. The chain carries TRBV7-8 and TRBJ1-5; no clear D. This CDR3 is 15 amino acids long. CDR1 and CDR2 (germline): SGHVS, FQNEAQ. V shed 3 bases and J shed 2 bases, with 11 bases lying between them. The DNA for the CDR3 is TGTGCCAGCAGCTTTATGCGGGGTGGCAATCAGCCCCAGCATTTT. This codes for CASSFMRGGNQPQHF.

CDR3 DNA: TGTGCCAGCAGCTTAGTGGGTGGAGGGGGCGCGGGTGGCTACACCTTC. Translating it yields CASSLVGGGGAGGYTF. The V gene is TRBV7-3, the J gene TRBJ1-2, with 7 positions matching TRBD1. The ends lost 2 bases at V and 7 bases at J; junction bases unmatched: 13. The CDR3 contains 16 residues. The germline V gene has CDR1 SGHTA and CDR2 FQGTGA.

This chain links TRBV7-3 with TRBJ1-3; 7 nucleotides align to TRBD1. The V segment lost 4 bases and the J segment 4 bases; nucleotides outside the gene matches: 4. Germline V CDR1 and CDR2: SGHTA, FQGTGA. The CDR3 has 14 amino acids. As DNA, the CDR3 is TGTGCCAGCAGCTCGTCAGGGGGAGGAAACACCATATATTTT. This sequence encodes CASSSSGGGNTIYF.

This clonotype was observed at least ten times. The genes are TRBV30 and TRBJ1-4, with TRBD1 identical over 9 bases. With 5 bases clipped from V and 7 bases from J, the junction kept 8 bases outside the gene matches. Per the germline V gene, CDR1 is GTSNPN and CDR2 is SVGIG (reference sequence). This CDR3 comprises 14 residues. This CDR3 is CAWGMGQGTEKLFF. The CDR3 nucleotides are TGTGCCTGGGGGATGGGACAGGGTACTGAAAAACTGTTTTTT.

This clonotype came up many times. In DNA, the CDR3 is TGTGCCAGCAGTTTAGGAGGGGGCGTGAATCAGCCCCAGCATTTT. Its protein product is CASSLGGGVNQPQHF. V gene TRBV12-3 or TRBV12-4 combines with J gene TRBJ1-5, with 7 bases identical to TRBD1. J lost 4 bases, V lost 1 base, and 4 bases had no gene match. This CDR3 comprises 15 residues.

The sample holds many counts of this clonotype. The chain is built from TRBV7-6 and TRBJ2-1; maybe TRBD2 (6 bases). Trimming removed 0 bases at V and 7 bases at J, with 22 bases between. The CDR3 contains 18 residues. From germline, CDR1 is SGHVS and CDR2 FNYEAQ. CDR3 sequence: CASSLAIGSTYGENEQFF. The CDR3 DNA reads TGTGCCAGCAGCTTAGCGATCGGGAGCACCTACGGAGAAAATGAGCAGTTCTTC.

This clonotype has a count of ten or more. The DNA for the CDR3 is TGTGCCAGCAGCCTCTATCCTAATGCAGCTAACTATGGCTACACCTTC. The encoded protein is CASSLYPNAANYGYTF. V usage is TRBV5-5 and J usage is TRBJ1-2, with D hard to call. The CDR3 length is 16 residues. V was pared by 4 bases and J by 0 bases, with 16 bases between. From germline, CDR1 is SGHKS and CDR2 YYEKEE (reference sequence).

This clonotype was observed a few times. The chain employs TRBV20-1 and TRBJ2-2; D gene unclear. The CDR3 is 12 residues long. Per germline, CDR1 DFQATT and CDR2 SNEGSKA (reference sequence). Trimming took off 3 bases at V and 1 base at J, with 3 bases between the two ends. The CDR3 sequence: CSASGNTGELFF. The CDR3 DNA is TGCAGTGCTAGCGGGAACACCGGGGAGCTGTTTTTT.

This clonotype came up many times. The V and J genes are TRBV20-1 and TRBJ2-5; 8 bases align to TRBD2. Looked up from germline, CDR1 is DFQATT and CDR2 is SNEGSKA (reference sequence). V was pared by 1 base and J by 2 bases, with 15 bases of the junction left unmatched. The length of the CDR3 is 18 residues. The CDR3 sequence: CSARGLAGIRGIQETQYF. For the CDR3, the DNA is TGCAGTGCTAGAGGTTTAGCGGGGATCCGAGGGATACAAGAGACCCAGTACTTC.

This chain connects TRBV29-1 to TRBJ1-2, with D uncertain. Germline loops: CDR1 SQVTM, CDR2 ANQGSEA. The V end lost 7 bases, the J end lost 2 bases, and 11 bases lay between the germline ends. The CDR3 consists of 12 residues. CDR3 residues: CSGKGLNYGYTF. CDR3 sequence (DNA): TGCAGCGGAAAGGGCCTAAACTATGGCTACACCTTC.

The chain carries TRBV6-1 and TRBJ1-2, with D possibly TRBD1 on 5 matching bases. Germline loops: CDR1 MNHNS, CDR2 SASEGT. The germline V and J ends were trimmed by 6 bases and 4 bases, with 15 bases remaining between them. The CDR3 has 14 amino acids. The CDR3 sequence is CASRFLTAAYGYTF. Written as DNA, the CDR3 is TGTGCCAGCAGGTTTTTGACAGCCGCCTATGGCTACACCTTC.

This clonotype was counted at least ten times. The chain uses TRBV7-8 and TRBJ2-1, with 7 bases fitting TRBD1. V lost 5 bases to trimming and J lost 2 bases; unmatched junction nucleotides: 9. Germline CDR1 SGHVS, CDR2 FQNEAQ. The CDR3 is 16 residues long. Written as DNA, the CDR3 is TGTGCCAGCAGCGAGCAACAGGGGATCGCCTACAATGAGCAGTTCTTC. Its translation: CASSEQQGIAYNEQFF.

This clonotype was recorded at least ten times. The chain is built from TRBV2 and TRBJ1-2; D perhaps matches TRBD1 (6 bases). The CDR3 covers 12 residues. Trimming removed 6 bases from V and 4 bases from J, with 9 bases in between. Looked up from germline, CDR1 is SNHLY and CDR2 is FYNNEI. CDR3 bases: TGTGCCAGCAGGGGACAACCCTATGGCTACACCTTC. Translating it yields CASRGQPYGYTF.

This clonotype was picked up a small number of times. This may arise from a read error, as a much more abundant clone is one base away. V usage is TRBV20-1 and J usage is TRBJ2-3; 8 bases line up with TRBD2. This CDR3 spans 16 amino acids. In germline, CDR1 is DFQATT, CDR2 SNEGSKA (reference sequence). V trimming: 4 bases; J trimming: 3 bases; junction bases outside the gene matches: 12. The CDR3 loop is CSAIVTSVGPTDTQYF. CDR3 nucleotide sequence: TGCAGTGCTATAGTGACTAGCGTGGGGCCAACAGATACGCAGTATTTT.

This clonotype came up a few times. The chain couples TRBV9 to TRBJ2-5, with D uncertain. The CDR3 spans 14 residues. Trimming pared 0 bases from V and 5 bases from J, leaving 11 bases between. The V gene's germline CDR1 is SGDLS and CDR2 YYNGEE. The CDR3: CASSVGFDWETQYF. CDR3 nucleotides: TGTGCCAGCAGCGTAGGGTTTGACTGGGAGACCCAGTACTTC. The variable domain in full, completed from reference TRBV9 and TRBJ2-5, reads DSGVTQTPKHLITATGQRVTLRCSPRSGDLSVYWYQQSLDQGLQFLIQYYNGEERAKGNILERFSAQQFPDLHSELNLSSLELGDSALYFCASSVGFDWETQYFGPGTRLLVL.

For this clonotype: A much larger clonotype is one base distant, so this may be a read error. The J gene is TRBJ2-7, the V gene TRBV5-8; D call uncertain. The CDR3 is 14 amino acids. Germline V gives CDR1 SGHTS, CDR2 YDEGEE. This chain's CDR3 is CASSYRYRAYEQCF. CDR3 bases: TGTGCCAGCAGCTACCGGTACAGAGCCTACGAGCAGTGCTTC.

This clonotype occurred many times. The chain employs TRBV28 and TRBJ1-4, with 9 bases fitting TRBD1. Germline assignment: CDR1 MDHEN and CDR2 SYDVKM. CDR3 length equals 18 residues. Trimming took 4 bases from V and 8 from J; bases not matched to a gene: 17. CDR3 in amino acids: CASSSDRGRPPSGEKLFF. DNA for the CDR3: TGTGCCAGCAGTTCGGACAGGGGCCGGCCTCCCTCTGGAGAAAAACTGTTTTTT. The variable domain in full, with the rest retrieved from reference TRBV28 and TRBJ1-4, is DVKVTQSSRYLVKRTGEKVFLECVQDMDHENMFWYRQDPGLGLRLIYFSYDVKMKEKGDIPEGYSVSREKKERFSLILESASTNQTSMYLCASSSDRGRPPSGEKLFFGSGTQLSVL.

This clonotype was observed many times. This chain connects TRBV11-2 to TRBJ1-1, with D unclear. V gave up 3 bases and J gave up 2 bases, with 13 bases separating them. The CDR3 covers 15 residues. Germline V gives CDR1 SGHAT, CDR2 FQNNGV. This chain's CDR3 is CASSLVAQINTEAFF. CDR3 DNA sequence: TGTGCCAGCAGCTTGGTAGCCCAGATCAACACTGAAGCTTTCTTT.

This clonotype was observed a few times. The J gene is TRBJ2-3, the V gene TRBV9, with D perhaps TRBD2 (6 bases). The CDR3 has 16 residues. Germline CDR1 is SGDLS and CDR2 is YYNGEE. Trimming shortened V by 1 base and J by 2 bases, and 14 bases separated the two germline ends. CDR3 protein: CASSVRGSGHTDTQYF. The CDR3 bases are TGTGCCAGCAGCGTAAGGGGTAGCGGACACACAGATACGCAGTATTTT.

As for this clonotype: A much more abundant neighbour one base away suggests this may be a read error. V usage is TRBV12-3 or TRBV12-4 and J usage is TRBJ1-2; no firm D call. This CDR3 region has 16 residues. The CDR3 spells CASRPSGQATNYDYTF. The CDR3 coding sequence is TGTGCCAGCAGACCCTCTGGGCAGGCCACTAACTATGACTACACCTTC.

In this sample, this clonotype turned up a few times. This chain links TRBV4-1 with TRBJ2-1; TRBD1 is a possible D gene (6 bases). The CDR3 is 16 amino acids. Germline-derived CDR1 and CDR2 are MGHRA and YSYEKL. Trimming pared 1 base from V and 6 bases from J, leaving 16 bases between. The CDR3 loop reads CASSQVFKGEPNEQFF. CDR3 nucleotides: TGCGCCAGCAGCCAAGTTTTTAAGGGGGAACCCAATGAGCAGTTCTTC.

This clonotype was picked up a small number of times. This chain connects TRBV6-2 or TRBV6-3 to TRBJ1-2, with D unresolved. The CDR3 contains 15 residues. The germline V gene has CDR1 MNHEY and CDR2 SVGEGT. The germline V and J ends were trimmed by 4 bases and 5 bases, with 17 bases remaining between them. CDR3 coding DNA: TGTGCCAGCAGTTCCGCCGAATACGGACCGTATGGCTACACCTTC. Translation: CASSSAEYGPYGYTF.

The V and J genes are TRBV10-3 and TRBJ2-7; TRBD1 agrees at 9 bases. Trimming took 3 bases from V and 7 from J; bases not matched to a gene: 7. This CDR3 spans 14 amino acids. Germline V lookup: CDR1 ENHRY, CDR2 SYGVKD. The CDR3 spells CAISDSDRGGEQYV. The CDR3 bases are TGTGCCATCAGTGACTCGGACAGGGGCGGGGAGCAGTACGTC.

Worth noting for this clonotype: A junction boundary mismatches the germline segment, possibly from a read error. V gene TRBV4-1 combines with J gene TRBJ2-3; the D is unclear. The CDR3 spans 16 residues. Looked up from germline, CDR1 is MGHRA and CDR2 is YSYEKL. Here the CDR3 DNA reads TGCGCCAGCAGCCCTCTGACAAATACGAACACAGATACGCGGTATTTT. Its translation: CASSPLTNTNTDTRYF.

V and J are TRBV19 and TRBJ1-5, with a possible D match to TRBD1 (6 bases). The CDR3 spans 16 residues. CDR1 is LNHDA, CDR2 SQIVND, per germline (reference sequence). The V end was cut by 5 bases, the J end by 0 bases, with 14 bases between. CDR3 sequence: CASSPQTGYSNQPQHF. CDR3 in DNA: TGTGCCAGTAGTCCCCAGACAGGTTATAGCAATCAGCCCCAGCATTTT. Full variable domain (rest looked up from reference TRBV19 and TRBJ1-5): DGGITQSPKYLFRKEGQNVTLSCEQNLNHDAMYWYRQDPGQGLRLIYYSQIVNDFQKGDIAEGYSVSREKKESFPLTVTSAQKNPTAFYLCASSPQTGYSNQPQHFGDGTRLSIL.